This T cell receptor beta chain was sequenced during a study of blood T cells in healthy people across ages. Together with a sample-barcoded 5' primer, a J-beta primer mix was included in a second PCR lasting about 6 to 12 cycles. Every sample gave at least 2.5 million paired-end reads containing CDR3. One entry per CDR3 protein, called by TCRdb with MiXCR from the 5' RACE reads. Among about 1.4 million distinct CDR3 sequences listed, approximately 59% were seen once. The specimen sequenced was blood. This receptor was identified in a man between 18 and 35 years old in good health.

CDR3 bases: TGTGCCAGCAGCTACCTTACGACAGGGGCCGAGCAGTACTTC. Its translation: CASSYLTTGAEQYF. The gene calls are TRBV2 and TRBJ2-4; 8 bases fit TRBD1. The tail of the sequence fits TRBJ2-7 better, so the J call may be wrong. Per the germline V gene, CDR1 is SNHLY and CDR2 is FYNNEI. CDR3 length: 14 residues.